The T cell receptor beta chain under discussion was sequenced for a study of cytomegalovirus exposure and HLA in healthy donors. This clone was seen a few times. The antigen is not known. Study-wide results and limits: It was taken for granted in presence/absence analyses that sequencing depth across donors was roughly uniform. TCR beta V- and J-gene trimming was later associated with a missense DCLRE1C variant. In vitro, a few CMV-associated chains proved specific for CMV antigens.

It was with 60 Vbeta and 13 Jbeta primers that the PCR ran. Measured with immunoSEQ multiplex PCR; TCRdb has only the in-frame clones, and not every one. The sample has some 170,000 clones, roughly four fifths seen once; the top ten hold around 2.4%. Germline CDR1 is MNHNS and CDR2 is SASEGT. The junction had 18 bases not matched to a gene; V was cut back by 11 bases and J by 11 bases. CDR3 length equals 13 residues. This chain connects TRBV6-1 to TRBJ2-7, with 7 bases identical to TRBD2. Sequencing was carried out using PBMCs. This TCR was recovered from a woman aged 30 to 39 in good health and CMV-seronegative. The DNA for the CDR3 is TGTGCCGGAAGAAAGGGAGAAAGGGGAGGGGAGTACTTC. Amino acids: CAGRKGERGGEYF.